A single sample gave rise to the 21 T cell receptor beta chains below, sequenced in a study of shared clonotypes between healthy human individuals. Sequencing used immunoSEQ multiplex PCR; TCRdb keeps in-frame clones, though not all of them. Among about 1.5 million clones listed, nearly 99% were seen once. Sequenced material: naive CD4+ T cells sorted from blood. Specified subset: CD45RA+ positively selected. These receptors all stem from a man between 25 and 39 years old in good health.

V usage is TRBV14 and J usage is TRBJ2-5; weak D call: TRBD2 (5 bases). The CDR3 runs 13 residues. Trimming left V 3 bases short and J 7 bases short, with 12 bases between. Germline assignment: CDR1 SGHDN and CDR2 FVKESK. CDR3 coding DNA: TGTGCCAGCAGCCAGGTTCTCGGAGGGACCCAGTACTTC. It is translated as CASSQVLGGTQYF.

The chain carries TRBV11-1 and TRBJ2-1; maybe TRBD2 (6 bases). CDR3 size: 16 residues. CDR1 is SGHAT, CDR2 FQDESV, per germline (reference sequence). With 5 bases removed from V and 5 bases from J, the gap between germline ends came to 19 bases. CDR3 loop: CASSRGLTGVHNEQFF. The CDR3 coding sequence is TGTGCCAGCAGCCGAGGACTAACGGGAGTCCACAATGAGCAGTTCTTC.

The V and J genes are TRBV27 and TRBJ2-7; TRBD2 might be the D (6 bases). Trimming removed 0 bases from V and 4 bases from J, with 13 bases in between. Germline lookup yields CDR1 MNHEY and CDR2 SMNVEV (reference sequence). The CDR3 loop spans 15 amino acids. The CDR3 is CASSLSLVSGYEQYF. For the CDR3, the DNA is TGTGCCAGCAGTTTATCGTTAGTTAGCGGATACGAGCAGTACTTC.

This clone was seen only once. The chain couples TRBV5-1 to TRBJ2-1; D is ambiguous. Germline V gene data show CDR1 as SGHRS and CDR2 as YFSETQ. The ends were cut back, 0 bases at V and 4 bases at J, with 8 bases in the middle. The CDR3 has 14 amino acids. The CDR3 sequence is CASSLDQVYNEQFF. As DNA, the CDR3 is TGCGCCAGCAGCTTGGATCAGGTATACAATGAGCAGTTCTTC.

This chain uses TRBV28 with TRBJ2-2; 8 nucleotides match TRBD1. Germline lookup yields CDR1 MDHEN and CDR2 SYDVKM. This CDR3 region has 16 residues. Unmatched junction bases numbered 4, after V lost 3 bases and J lost 1 base. This chain's CDR3 is CASSLLGQENTGELFF. CDR3 bases: TGTGCCAGCAGTTTGTTGGGACAGGAGAACACCGGGGAGCTGTTTTTT.

The chain has TRBV27 and TRBJ1-1, with D possibly TRBD1 on 6 matching bases. The CDR3 runs 19 residues. The V end lost 6 bases, the J end lost 0 bases, and 26 bases lay between the germline ends. The germline V gene encodes CDR1 MNHEY and CDR2 SMNVEV (reference sequence). This chain's CDR3 is CASSSGTLRRNDMNTEAFF. The CDR3 nucleotides are TGTGCCAGCAGCTCCGGGACATTGAGGCGAAACGACATGAACACTGAAGCTTTCTTT.

The chain employs TRBV5-1 and TRBJ1-1, with 7 nucleotides matching TRBD1. CDR1 and CDR2 from the germline V gene are SGHRS and YFSETQ. The ends lost 4 bases at V and 4 bases at J; junction bases unmatched: 13. The CDR3 sequence is 16 residues long. CDR3 loop: CASSSGRGLRGTEAFF. The CDR3 DNA reads as TGCGCCAGCAGCAGTGGGAGGGGGCTTAGGGGCACTGAAGCTTTCTTT.

The V call is TRBV28, the J call TRBJ2-7, with 7 nucleotides matching TRBD1. Trimming took 6 bases from V and 7 from J; bases not matched to a gene: 9. The CDR3 spans 13 residues. Germline V gives CDR1 MDHEN, CDR2 SYDVKM. The chain's CDR3 is CASRRDSLGEQYF. CDR3 nucleotide sequence: TGTGCCAGCAGACGGGACAGCCTGGGGGAGCAGTACTTC.

The chain is built from TRBV15 and TRBJ2-7; D perhaps matches TRBD2 (6 bases). Germline V gives CDR1 LNHNV, CDR2 YYDKDF (reference sequence). The length of the CDR3 is 14 residues. Trimming took off 6 bases at V and 0 bases at J, with 12 bases between the two ends. The CDR3 DNA is TGTGCCACCAGGGGACCGGGGGTCTCCTACGAGCAGTACTTC. Amino acid sequence: CATRGPGVSYEQYF.

V usage is TRBV25-1 and J usage is TRBJ1-3; no definite D call. CDR1 is MGHDK and CDR2 is SYGVNS in the germline V gene. Trimming took off 1 base at V and 4 bases at J, with 8 bases between the two ends. This CDR3 contains 14 residues. The DNA for the CDR3 is TGTGCCAGCAGTGAATCCGTCCGCGGAAACACCATATATTTT. Protein product: CASSESVRGNTIYF.

Remarks on this clone: At the DNA level, this CDR3 is encoded by other sequences in the same sample as well. This chain uses TRBV7-6 with TRBJ1-5; no clear D. Germline V gene data show CDR1 as SGHVS and CDR2 as FNYEAQ. The CDR3 is made up of 13 amino acids. Deletions cut 2 bases from V and 4 bases from J, with 6 bases between. CDR3 DNA sequence: TGTGCCAGCAGCTTATCCGGAAATCAGCCCCAGCATTTT. Amino acid sequence: CASSLSGNQPQHF.

V is TRBV27 and J is TRBJ2-7; possible D gene TRBD2, 5 bases. With 6 bases removed from V and 2 bases from J, the gap between germline ends came to 14 bases. The CDR3 extends over 14 amino acids. Per germline, CDR1 MNHEY and CDR2 SMNVEV (reference sequence). The CDR3 spells CASRAFRTPYEQYF. The CDR3 region has the DNA TGTGCCAGCAGAGCCTTCAGGACTCCCTACGAGCAGTACTTC.

CDR3 nucleotide sequence: TGCAGCGGGCCCTCGACAGGGGGCATTTTTTCTCACGAGCAGTACTTC. As protein: CSGPSTGGIFSHEQYF. V is TRBV29-1 and J is TRBJ2-7; 10 nucleotides align to TRBD1. Germline V gives CDR1 SQVTM, CDR2 ANQGSEA. The CDR3 spans 16 residues. The junction had 17 bases not matched to a gene; V was cut back by 7 bases and J by 5 bases.

This chain connects TRBV7-2 to TRBJ1-1; D not resolved. V lost 4 bases and J lost 11, with 11 bases in between. The CDR3 runs 11 residues. Germline V gene lookup returns CDR1 SGHTA and CDR2 FQGNSA. CDR3: CASSSRSGAFF. The CDR3, as DNA: TGTGCCAGCAGCTCACGGTCCGGGGCTTTCTTT.

The chain recombines TRBV29-1 with TRBJ2-5; no clear D gene. Germline V gene lookup returns CDR1 SQVTM and CDR2 ANQGSEA. V was cut by 7 bases and J by 5 bases, with 11 bases left in between. The CDR3 is made up of 11 amino acids. The CDR3 DNA reads as TGCAGCGAAACGAAAGGGGAGACCCAGTACTTC. Encoded protein: CSETKGETQYF.

This clone was recorded once. This sequence joins TRBV14 and TRBJ2-2, with 8 bases identical to TRBD1. Germline CDR1 SGHDN, CDR2 FVKESK. This CDR3 comprises 17 residues. V shed 0 bases and J 3 bases; nucleotides not matched to a gene: 6. The CDR3 region has the DNA TGTGCCAGCAGCCAAGAGCGCCAGGGGGCATACACCGGGGAGCTGTTTTTT. Protein product: CASSQERQGAYTGELFF.

The chain uses TRBV2 and TRBJ1-1, with D unclear. From germline, CDR1 is SNHLY and CDR2 FYNNEI. CDR3 length equals 12 residues. Trimming stripped 7 bases from V and 2 bases from J, with 8 bases between. CDR3 residues: CASIRANTEAFF. The CDR3, as DNA: TGTGCCAGCATCCGGGCTAACACTGAAGCTTTCTTT.

V usage is TRBV30 and J usage is TRBJ2-7; 7 bases are a match to TRBD1. The CDR3 consists of 13 residues. The V gene end was trimmed by 1 base and the J gene end by 7 bases; junction bases not matched to a gene: 7. Germline V gene sequence: CDR1 GTSNPN, CDR2 SVGIG (reference sequence). CDR3 amino acids: CAWSEGQLQEQYF. CDR3 coding DNA: TGTGCCTGGAGTGAGGGACAGTTACAAGAGCAGTACTTC.

The gene calls are TRBV28 and TRBJ2-7; D tentatively reads TRBD1 or TRBD2 (6 bases each). V was trimmed by 6 bases and J by 3 bases, leaving 12 bases between them. This CDR3 is built from 13 residues. Germline V gene data show CDR1 as MDHEN and CDR2 as SYDVKM. The CDR3 protein is CASRAGHNYEQYF. The CDR3 DNA is TGTGCCAGCAGGGCGGGACACAACTACGAGCAGTACTTC.

The chain combines TRBV12-1 with TRBJ1-5. TRBV12-1 is flagged as a pseudogene. The CDR3 runs to 12 residues. The CDR3 protein is CASGGLSQPQHF. The CDR3 DNA sequence: TGTGCCAGCGGGGGTCTTTCTCAGCCCCAGCATTTT.

This clone was seen once. The chain links TRBV28 to TRBJ1-1; D is possibly TRBD1 (5 bases). Germline V lookup: CDR1 MDHEN, CDR2 SYDVKM. The V end lost 6 bases, the J end lost 0 bases, and 20 bases lay between the germline ends. This CDR3 spans 17 amino acids. The CDR3, as DNA: TGTGCCAGCAGCCTTATCCCTGGACAATACATGAACACTGAAGCTTTCTTT. As protein: CASSLIPGQYMNTEAFF.